This TCR beta chain originates from a study of blood T cell repertoires in COVID-19. Study information: Samples taken during acute and convalescent COVID-19 were collected in the United States, Italy and Spain.

Some clones are missing from TCRdb's copy, which holds only in-frame ones; the method was immunoSEQ multiplex PCR. This table has approximately 77,000 clones, about 80% appearing once. This TCR derives from a woman aged 70-85 years with acute or convalescent COVID-19. The sequenced material came from peripheral blood.

CDR3 sequence: CASSQTYREGSYGYTF. The DNA for the CDR3 is TGCGCCAGCAGCCAGACCTACAGGGAAGGAAGCTATGGCTACACCTTC. The gene calls are TRBV4-3 and TRBJ1-2; possible D gene TRBD1, 6 bases. CDR3 length: 16 amino acids. Deletions cut 3 bases from V and 4 bases from J, with 18 bases between. The germline CDR1 and CDR2 sequences are LGHNA and YSLEER.